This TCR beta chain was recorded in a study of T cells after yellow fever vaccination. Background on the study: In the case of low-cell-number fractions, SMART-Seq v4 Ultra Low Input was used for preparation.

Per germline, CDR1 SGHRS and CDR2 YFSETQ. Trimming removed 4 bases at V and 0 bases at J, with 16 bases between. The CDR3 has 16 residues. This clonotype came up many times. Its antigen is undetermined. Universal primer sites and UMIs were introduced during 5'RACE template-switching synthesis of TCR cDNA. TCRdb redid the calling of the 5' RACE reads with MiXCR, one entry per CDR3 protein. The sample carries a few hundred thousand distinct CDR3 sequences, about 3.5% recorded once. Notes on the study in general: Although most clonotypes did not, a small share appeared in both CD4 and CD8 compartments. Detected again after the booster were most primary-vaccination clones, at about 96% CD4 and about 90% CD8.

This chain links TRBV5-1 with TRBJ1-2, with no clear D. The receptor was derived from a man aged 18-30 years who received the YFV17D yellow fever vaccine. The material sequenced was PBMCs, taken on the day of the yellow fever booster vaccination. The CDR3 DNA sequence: TGCGCCAGCAGCATCCAGGCGGGAATAGCTAACTATGGCTACACCTTC. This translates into CASSIQAGIANYGYTF.